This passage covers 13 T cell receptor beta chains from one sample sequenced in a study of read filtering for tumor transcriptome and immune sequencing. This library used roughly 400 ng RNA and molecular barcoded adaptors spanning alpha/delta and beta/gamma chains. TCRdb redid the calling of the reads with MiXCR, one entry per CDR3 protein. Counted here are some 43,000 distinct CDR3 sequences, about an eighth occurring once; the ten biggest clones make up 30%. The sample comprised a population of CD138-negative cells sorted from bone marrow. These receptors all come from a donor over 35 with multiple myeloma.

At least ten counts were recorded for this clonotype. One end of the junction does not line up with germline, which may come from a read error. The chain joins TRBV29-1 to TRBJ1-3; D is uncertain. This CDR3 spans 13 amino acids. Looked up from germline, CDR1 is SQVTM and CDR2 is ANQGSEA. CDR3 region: CSVEVGAGNTIYF. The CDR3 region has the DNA TGCAGCGTTGAAGTCGGAGCTGGGAACACCATATATTTT.

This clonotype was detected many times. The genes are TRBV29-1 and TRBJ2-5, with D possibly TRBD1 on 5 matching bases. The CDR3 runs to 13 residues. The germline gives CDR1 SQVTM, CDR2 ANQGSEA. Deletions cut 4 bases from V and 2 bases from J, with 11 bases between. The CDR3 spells CSVVVRAQETQYF. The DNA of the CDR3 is TGCAGCGTTGTGGTCAGGGCTCAAGAGACCCAGTACTTC.

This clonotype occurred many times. CDR3 nucleotide sequence: TGTGCCACCAGTGACCCGATCGTAGGAGGGACCGGGGAGCTGTTTTTT. It is translated as CATSDPIVGGTGELFF. The chain is built from TRBV24-1 and TRBJ2-2, with a possible D match to TRBD2 (6 bases). Looked up from germline, CDR1 is KGHDR and CDR2 is SFDVKD. Trimming cost V 4 bases and J 5 bases, with 16 bases left between them. The CDR3 runs to 16 residues.

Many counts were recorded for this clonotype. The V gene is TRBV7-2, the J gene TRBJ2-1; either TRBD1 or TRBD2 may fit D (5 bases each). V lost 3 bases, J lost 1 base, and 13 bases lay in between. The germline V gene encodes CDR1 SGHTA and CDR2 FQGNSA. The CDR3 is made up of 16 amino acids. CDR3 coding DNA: TGTGCCAGCAGCTTCTCCGGGACGGAGTCCTACAATGAGCAGTTCTTC. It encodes CASSFSGTESYNEQFF.

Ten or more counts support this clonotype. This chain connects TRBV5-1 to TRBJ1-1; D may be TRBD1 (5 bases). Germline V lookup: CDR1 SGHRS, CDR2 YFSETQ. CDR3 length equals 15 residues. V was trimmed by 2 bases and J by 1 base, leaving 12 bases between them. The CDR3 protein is CASSLTGASNTEAFF. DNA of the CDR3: TGCGCCAGCAGCTTAACAGGAGCCTCGAACACTGAAGCTTTCTTT.

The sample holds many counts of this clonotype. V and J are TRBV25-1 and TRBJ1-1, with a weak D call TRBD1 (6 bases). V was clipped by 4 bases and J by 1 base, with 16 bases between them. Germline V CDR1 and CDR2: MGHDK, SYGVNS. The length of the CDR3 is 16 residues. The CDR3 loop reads CASSGGGYPKNTEAFF. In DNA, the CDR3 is TGTGCCAGCAGTGGAGGGGGATACCCAAAGAACACTGAAGCTTTCTTT.

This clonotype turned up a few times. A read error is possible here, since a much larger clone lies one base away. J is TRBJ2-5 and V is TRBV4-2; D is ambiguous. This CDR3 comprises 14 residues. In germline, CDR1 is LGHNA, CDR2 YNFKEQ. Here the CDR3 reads CASSLPGQKETKYF. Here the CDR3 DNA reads TGTGCCAGCAGCCTCCCCGGGCAGAAGGAGACCAAGTACTTC.

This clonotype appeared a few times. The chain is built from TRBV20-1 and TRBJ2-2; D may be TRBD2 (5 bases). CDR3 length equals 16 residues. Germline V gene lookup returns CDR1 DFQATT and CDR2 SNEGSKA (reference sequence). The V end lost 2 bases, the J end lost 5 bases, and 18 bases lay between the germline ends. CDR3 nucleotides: TGCAGTGCTAGACCCATAGGACTCTCCGATACCGGGGAGCTGTTTTTT. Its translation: CSARPIGLSDTGELFF.

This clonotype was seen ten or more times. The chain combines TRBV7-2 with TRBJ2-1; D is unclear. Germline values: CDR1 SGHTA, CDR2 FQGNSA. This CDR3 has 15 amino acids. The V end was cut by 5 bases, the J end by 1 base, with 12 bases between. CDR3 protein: CASSPPEFSYNEQFF. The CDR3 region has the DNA TGTGCCAGCAGCCCTCCGGAGTTTTCCTACAATGAGCAGTTCTTC.

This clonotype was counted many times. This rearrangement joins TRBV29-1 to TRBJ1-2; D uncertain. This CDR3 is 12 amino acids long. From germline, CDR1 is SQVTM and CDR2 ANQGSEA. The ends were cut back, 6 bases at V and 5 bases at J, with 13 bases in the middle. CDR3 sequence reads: CSVPLAAYGYTF. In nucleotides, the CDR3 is TGCAGCGTGCCGCTGGCAGCTTATGGCTACACCTTC.

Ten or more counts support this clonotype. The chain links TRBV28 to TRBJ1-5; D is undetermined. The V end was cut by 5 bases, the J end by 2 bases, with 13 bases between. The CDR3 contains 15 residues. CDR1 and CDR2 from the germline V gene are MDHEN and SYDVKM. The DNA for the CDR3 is TGTGCCAGCAGTCCCCTCCTTGTCGGCAATCAGCCCCAGCATTTT. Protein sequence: CASSPLLVGNQPQHF.

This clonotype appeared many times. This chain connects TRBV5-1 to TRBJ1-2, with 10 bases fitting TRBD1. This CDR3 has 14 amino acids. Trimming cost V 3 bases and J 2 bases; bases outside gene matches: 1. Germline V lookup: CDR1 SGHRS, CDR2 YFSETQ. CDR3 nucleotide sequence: TGCGCCAGCAGCTGGACAGGGGGAAACTATGGCTACACCTTC. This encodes CASSWTGGNYGYTF.

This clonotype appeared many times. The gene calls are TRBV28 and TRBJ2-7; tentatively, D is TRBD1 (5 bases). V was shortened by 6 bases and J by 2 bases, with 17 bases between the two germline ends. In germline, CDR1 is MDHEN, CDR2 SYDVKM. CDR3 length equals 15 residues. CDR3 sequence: CASSFAAGLPYEQYF. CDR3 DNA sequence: TGTGCCAGCAGCTTTGCCGCAGGGTTACCCTACGAGCAGTACTTC.